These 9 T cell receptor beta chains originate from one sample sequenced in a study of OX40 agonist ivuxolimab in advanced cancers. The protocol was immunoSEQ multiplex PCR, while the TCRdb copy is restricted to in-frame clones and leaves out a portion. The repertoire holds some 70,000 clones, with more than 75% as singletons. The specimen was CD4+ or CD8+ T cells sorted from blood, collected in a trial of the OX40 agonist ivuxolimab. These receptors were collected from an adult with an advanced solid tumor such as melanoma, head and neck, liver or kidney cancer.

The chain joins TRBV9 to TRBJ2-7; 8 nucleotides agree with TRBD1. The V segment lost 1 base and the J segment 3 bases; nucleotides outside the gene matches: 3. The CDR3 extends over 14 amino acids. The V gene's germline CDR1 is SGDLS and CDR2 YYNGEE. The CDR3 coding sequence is TGTGCCAGCAGCGTATTAGACAGGGGCTACGAGCAGTACTTC. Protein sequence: CASSVLDRGYEQYF.

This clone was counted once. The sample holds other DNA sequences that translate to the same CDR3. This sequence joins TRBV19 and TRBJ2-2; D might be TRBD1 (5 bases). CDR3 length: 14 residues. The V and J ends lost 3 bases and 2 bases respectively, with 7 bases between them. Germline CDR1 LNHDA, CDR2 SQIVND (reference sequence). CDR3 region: CASSIQGNTGELFF. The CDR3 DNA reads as TGTGCCAGTAGTATTCAGGGTAACACCGGGGAGCTGTTTTTT.

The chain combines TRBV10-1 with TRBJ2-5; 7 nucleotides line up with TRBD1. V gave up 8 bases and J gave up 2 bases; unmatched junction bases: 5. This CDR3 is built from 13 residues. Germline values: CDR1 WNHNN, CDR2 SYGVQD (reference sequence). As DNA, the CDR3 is TGCGCCAGCGCCCGGGACAGTCAAGAGACCCAGTACTTC. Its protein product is CASARDSQETQYF.

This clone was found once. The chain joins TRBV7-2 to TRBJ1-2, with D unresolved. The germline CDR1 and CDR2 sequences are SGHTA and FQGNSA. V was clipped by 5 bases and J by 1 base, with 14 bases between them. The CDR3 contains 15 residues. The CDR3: CASSPGVSSNYGYTF. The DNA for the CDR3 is TGTGCCAGCAGCCCTGGGGTCTCAAGTAACTATGGCTACACCTTC.

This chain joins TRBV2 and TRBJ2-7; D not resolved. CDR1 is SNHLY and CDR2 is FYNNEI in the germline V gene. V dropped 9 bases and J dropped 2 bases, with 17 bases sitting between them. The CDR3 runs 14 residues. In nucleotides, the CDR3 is TGTGCCAGTGAGAGGTCGTACACGGCCTACGAGCAGTACTTC. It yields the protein CASERSYTAYEQYF. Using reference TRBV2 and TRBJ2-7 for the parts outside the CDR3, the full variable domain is EPEVTQTPSHQVTQMGQEVILRCVPISNHLYFYWYRQILGQKVEFLVSFYNNEISEKSEIFDDQFSVERPDGSNFTLKIRSTKLEDSAMYFCASERSYTAYEQYFGPGTRLTVT.

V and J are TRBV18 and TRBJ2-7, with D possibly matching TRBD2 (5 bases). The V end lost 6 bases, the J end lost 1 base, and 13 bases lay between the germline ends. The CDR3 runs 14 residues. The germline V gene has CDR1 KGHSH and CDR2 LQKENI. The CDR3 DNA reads TGTGCCAGCTCTGCAGGAGGCGGTTCCTACGAGCAGTACTTC. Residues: CASSAGGGSYEQYF.

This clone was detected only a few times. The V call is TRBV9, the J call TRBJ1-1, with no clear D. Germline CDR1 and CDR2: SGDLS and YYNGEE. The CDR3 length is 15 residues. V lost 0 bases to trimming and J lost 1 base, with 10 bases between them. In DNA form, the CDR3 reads TGTGCCAGCAGCGTAGTTCAGGTAGGGAACACTGAAGCTTTCTTT. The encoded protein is CASSVVQVGNTEAFF.

The CDR3 sequence is CASSQGPRYSYEQYF. CDR3 nucleotides: TGTGCCAGCAGCCAAGGGCCCAGGTACTCCTACGAGCAGTACTTC. This sequence joins TRBV14 and TRBJ2-7; the D is unclear. V shed 1 base and J shed 0 bases, with 10 bases lying between them. Germline V gene sequence: CDR1 SGHDN, CDR2 FVKESK. The CDR3 covers 15 residues.

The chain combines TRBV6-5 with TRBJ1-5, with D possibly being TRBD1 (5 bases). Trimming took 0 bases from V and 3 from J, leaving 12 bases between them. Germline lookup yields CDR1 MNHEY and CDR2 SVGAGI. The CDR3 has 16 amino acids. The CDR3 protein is CASSYSGGDPNQPQHF. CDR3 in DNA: TGTGCCAGCAGTTACTCGGGGGGGGACCCCAATCAGCCCCAGCATTTT.